The rows below give T cell receptor beta chains drawn from one sample of a study of cytomegalovirus exposure and HLA in healthy donors. Libraries were prepared by immunoSEQ multiplex PCR; TCRdb keeps only in-frame clonotypes and omits some of them. Here the sample spans fewer than 130,000 clones, 74% being singletons. Specimen: PBMCs. These receptors all come from a man aged 50 to 59 in good health and CMV-seropositive. Each CDR3 is given with its conserved first and last residue. D genes are given only for firm matches. A clone size is listed for some rows: how often the clone was seen (once, few, many), or a class if it is expanded.

size,J,D,V,DNA,CDR3
NA,TRBJ1-2,TRBD1,TRBV29-1,TGCAGCGTTGGTTCGACAGGGAGCTATGGCTACACCTTC,CSVGSTGSYGYTF
NA,TRBJ2-5,TRBD2,TRBV5-4,TGTGCCAGCAGCTTGGCGCCGCGGGGGGGGAGGGAGACCCAGTACTTC,CASSLAPRGGRETQYF
NA,TRBJ1-1,NA,TRBV11-2,TGTGCCAGCAGTCTAGGGGCAGGGAACACTGAAGCTTTCTTT,CASSLGAGNTEAFF
NA,TRBJ1-1,NA,TRBV5-4,TGTGCCAGCAGCCGCCGGGGGGCGACGAACACTGAAGCTTTCTTT,CASSRRGATNTEAFF
NA,TRBJ2-1,NA,TRBV6-9,TGTGCCAGCAGTTATCCCCTCAGGGGCTCCTACAATGAGCAGTTCTTC,CASSYPLRGSYNEQFF
NA,TRBJ1-2,NA,TRBV6-1,TGTGCCAGCAGCAAGGACGGGGGCTATGGCTACACCTTC,CASSKDGGYGYTF
NA,TRBJ2-7,TRBD2,TRBV5-1,TGCGCCAGCAGCTTAGGACTAGCGGGTCCCTACGAGCAGTACTTC,CASSLGLAGPYEQYF
NA,TRBJ2-3,NA,TRBV5-1,TGCGCCAGCAGCCCCGGGTGGGGGGACAGCACGCAGTATTTT,CASSPGWGDSTQYF
few,TRBJ2-7,TRBD2,TRBV5-6,TGTGCCAGCAGCTTGGAACTAGCGGGAGGGGAGGGGCAGTACTTC,CASSLELAGGEGQYF
NA,TRBJ1-2,NA,TRBV27,TGTGCCAGCCGCTCGAAGGTTAGGCTCGACTCTGGCTACACCTTC,CASRSKVRLDSGYTF
NA,TRBJ1-1,NA,TRBV9,TGTGCCAGCAGCCCCGGGAGTCGGACTGAAGCTTTCTTT,CASSPGSRTEAFF
NA,TRBJ2-5,TRBD1,TRBV5-8,TGTGCCAGCAGCTTACCGGGACAGGGGAGAGAGACCCAGTACTTC,CASSLPGQGRETQYF
once,TRBJ2-1,TRBD2,TRBV5-1,TGCGCCAGCAGCTTCGGGACTAGCGGGAGAGAATATGAGCAGTTCTTC,CASSFGTSGREYEQFF
NA,TRBJ1-5,NA,TRBV5-1,TGCGCCAGCAGCGTGGGGGGGCTCGAACAGCCCCAGCATTTT,CASSVGGLEQPQHF
NA,TRBJ2-7,TRBD1,TRBV14,TGTGCCAGCGGGCAGGGGGCGTACGAGCAGTACTTC,CASGQGAYEQYF
NA,TRBJ2-7,NA,TRBV2,TGTGCCAGCGTGACGGGAATTAACTACGAGCAGTACTTC,CASVTGINYEQYF
few,TRBJ1-5,NA,TRBV5-1,TGCGCCAGCAGCTTCGACAACAATCAGCCCCAGCATTTT,CASSFDNNQPQHF
NA,TRBJ1-1,NA,TRBV14,TGTGCCAGCAGCCAAGCCCCTGACACTGAAGCTTTCTTT,CASSQAPDTEAFF
NA,TRBJ2-1,NA,TRBV7-2,TGTGCCAGCAGCTTGTCGGCCGGGAGCATTGGTGAGCAGTTCTTC,CASSLSAGSIGEQFF
NA,TRBJ1-3,TRBD1,TRBV29-1,TGCAGCGTTGACGGGACAGGGACCGGAAACACCATATATTTT,CSVDGTGTGNTIYF
NA,TRBJ2-1,NA,TRBV7-3,TGTGCCAGCAGCTTAAGGGGGAGGTACAATGAGCAGTTCTTC,CASSLRGRYNEQFF
NA,TRBJ1-1,NA,TRBV2,TGTGCCACCCCCCGGCAGGGGAATGTGAACACTGAAGCTTTCTTT,CATPRQGNVNTEAFF